This T cell receptor beta chain was identified in a study of T cell responses to AZD1222 COVID-19 vaccine. Germline V gene lookup returns CDR1 SGHDT and CDR2 YYEEEE. V lost 4 bases and J 4 bases, leaving 14 bases between the germline ends. This CDR3 has 14 residues. Repertoires were generated with immunoSEQ multiplex PCR, while TCRdb's copy carries only in-frame clones and drops some. The data contain approximately 100,000 clones, 90% of them singletons. General observations from the study: It should be noted that donors were predominantly white British and more often female, and clonal diversity was possibly underestimated. Vaccination with two AZD1222 doses was followed by a rise in Spike-specific TCR breadth and depth. The number of AZD1222 recipients seropositive at baseline was only 6 or 7.

Comment on this clone: The antigen remains unidentified.

This chain links TRBV5-6 with TRBJ1-2; D is ambiguous. The sequenced sample was peripheral blood, obtained on day 0 of AZD1222 vaccination. The clonotype originates from an adult in good health. The CDR3 spells CASSLPTDFYGYTF. The DNA for the CDR3 is TGTGCCAGCAGCCTCCCCACAGATTTCTATGGCTACACCTTC.